The 23 T cell receptor beta chains reported below all come from one sample, sequenced in a study of blood T cell repertoires in COVID-19. Some clones are missing from TCRdb's copy, which holds only in-frame ones; the method was immunoSEQ multiplex PCR. The sample lists fewer than 70,000 clones, roughly nine tenths occurring once. Sequencing was performed on peripheral blood. Source of these receptors: a woman between 65 and 79 years old with active COVID-19.

The gene calls are TRBV14 and TRBJ1-5, with D possibly being TRBD1 (6 bases). V was shortened by 2 bases and J by 7 bases, with 9 bases between the two germline ends. CDR3 length: 13 amino acids. CDR1 and CDR2 (germline): SGHDN, FVKESK. The CDR3 protein is CASSQQQGQPQHF. CDR3 nucleotides: TGTGCCAGCAGCCAACAACAGGGCCAGCCCCAGCATTTT.

This clone is a singleton in its sample. The chain uses TRBV30 and TRBJ1-5; 8 nucleotides match TRBD1. This CDR3 comprises 13 residues. Germline CDR1 is GTSNPN and CDR2 is SVGIG (reference sequence). V gave up 2 bases and J gave up 6 bases; unmatched junction bases: 3. The CDR3 nucleotides read TGTGCCTGGAGTCCGGACAGGGCTCAGCCCCAGCATTTT. This gives the protein CAWSPDRAQPQHF. Full variable domain (missing parts from reference TRBV30 and TRBJ1-5): SQTIHQWPATLVQPVGSPLSLECTVEGTSNPNLYWYRQAAGRGLQLLFYSVGIGQISSEVPQNLSASRPQDRQFILSSKKLLLSDSGFYLCAWSPDRAQPQHFGDGTRLSIL.

V is TRBV30 and J is TRBJ1-2, with 9 bases identical to TRBD1. Germline V gives CDR1 GTSNPN, CDR2 SVGIG (reference sequence). V lost 5 bases, J lost 4 bases, and 11 bases stayed unmatched. CDR3 size: 15 residues. This CDR3 reads CAWYRDRAWGYGYTF. For the CDR3, the DNA is TGTGCCTGGTACCGGGACAGGGCTTGGGGCTATGGCTACACCTTC. The complete variable domain, with remaining parts taken from reference TRBV30 and TRBJ1-2, reads SQTIHQWPATLVQPVGSPLSLECTVEGTSNPNLYWYRQAAGRGLQLLFYSVGIGQISSEVPQNLSASRPQDRQFILSSKKLLLSDSGFYLCAWYRDRAWGYGYTFGSGTRLTVV.

V and J are TRBV5-6 and TRBJ1-3; D is possibly TRBD1 (6 bases). The V and J ends lost 7 bases and 0 bases respectively, with 14 bases between them. CDR1 is SGHDT and CDR2 is YYEEEE in the germline V gene. This CDR3 region has 15 residues. The CDR3 DNA reads as TGTGCCAGCGCCCGGGGGGACACCTCTGGAAACACCATATATTTT. It is translated as CASARGDTSGNTIYF.

The gene calls are TRBV28 and TRBJ2-1; TRBD2 agrees at 12 bases. V lost 5 bases and J lost 0; bases outside the gene matches: 8. Germline CDR1 and CDR2: MDHEN and SYDVKM. This CDR3 comprises 18 residues. The CDR3 DNA is TGTGCCAGCAGTCCGGGACTAGCGGGCCGCGGCTCCTACAATGAGCAGTTCTTC. Translation: CASSPGLAGRGSYNEQFF.

This clone was seen a handful of times. The genes are TRBV3-1 (or the pseudogene TRBV3-2) and TRBJ1-1; 8 bases are a match to TRBD1. The germline V gene encodes CDR1 LGHDT and CDR2 YNNKEL (reference sequence). The length of the CDR3 is 17 residues. Trimming at V came to 4 bases and at J to 2 bases, leaving 12 bases not matched to a gene. The CDR3 spells CASSLWHQDRGNTEAFF. In DNA, the CDR3 is TGTGCCAGCAGCCTTTGGCACCAAGACAGGGGAAACACTGAAGCTTTCTTT.

The V and J genes are TRBV19 and TRBJ1-5, with D tentatively TRBD1 (6 bases). The CDR3 has 16 amino acids. Germline CDR1 LNHDA, CDR2 SQIVND (reference sequence). Trimming took 3 bases from V and 3 from J, leaving 15 bases between them. CDR3 sequence: CASSIIGRGDNQPQHF. The DNA for the CDR3 is TGTGCCAGTAGTATCATCGGCAGGGGAGACAATCAGCCCCAGCATTTT. The variable domain in full, with the rest retrieved from reference TRBV19 and TRBJ1-5, is DGGITQSPKYLFRKEGQNVTLSCEQNLNHDAMYWYRQDPGQGLRLIYYSQIVNDFQKGDIAEGYSVSREKKESFPLTVTSAQKNPTAFYLCASSIIGRGDNQPQHFGDGTRLSIL.

V usage is TRBV29-1 and J usage is TRBJ1-3; D is ambiguous. Germline V lookup: CDR1 SQVTM, CDR2 ANQGSEA. The CDR3 is 13 amino acids. Trimming cost V 4 bases and J 0 bases, with 7 bases left between them. The CDR3, as DNA: TGCAGCGTTGTTCCCAACTCTGGAAACACCATATATTTT. This gives the protein CSVVPNSGNTIYF.

This clone is labeled as large. V gene TRBV7-6 combines with J gene TRBJ1-2; D gene uncertain. Germline V gene lookup returns CDR1 SGHVS and CDR2 FNYEAQ. The CDR3 covers 13 residues. Between the trimmed V and J ends, which lost 5 bases and 5 bases, there was a span of 12 bases. Here the CDR3 reads CASSSGATYGYTF. In nucleotides, the CDR3 is TGTGCCAGCAGCAGCGGAGCCACATATGGCTACACCTTC.

The rearrangement links TRBV5-4 to TRBJ2-7; TRBD1 aligns across 10 bases. With V trimmed by 5 bases and J by 5 bases, 7 bases remained unmatched. CDR3 length: 14 residues. Germline V gene sequence: CDR1 SGHNT, CDR2 YYREEE (reference sequence). Written as DNA, the CDR3 is TGTGCCAGCAGGATGGACAGGGGGACGAACGAGCAGTACTTC. Its translation is CASRMDRGTNEQYF.

The CDR3 reads CASSGQGAKQNQPQHF. The CDR3 region has the DNA TGTGCCAGCTCAGGACAGGGGGCGAAGCAGAATCAGCCCCAGCATTTT. The chain employs TRBV18 and TRBJ1-5; 11 bases align to TRBD1. The V segment lost 5 bases and the J segment 4 bases; nucleotides outside the gene matches: 7. Germline CDR1 KGHSH, CDR2 LQKENI. The CDR3 contains 16 residues.

The chain uses TRBV30 and TRBJ2-1; TRBD2 matches at 8 bases. Trimming took 1 base from V and 8 from J; bases not matched to a gene: 13. The germline V gene has CDR1 GTSNPN and CDR2 SVGIG (reference sequence). This CDR3 spans 16 amino acids. CDR3 nucleotide sequence: TGTGCCTGGAGTGCCCCCGGGTCGGGGGGGCCGCATGAGCAGTTCTTC. Translated, it gives CAWSAPGSGGPHEQFF.

The chain couples TRBV10-2 to TRBJ1-1; D possibly corresponds to TRBD1 (5 bases). Germline V gene data show CDR1 as WSHSY and CDR2 as SAAADI. The CDR3 runs to 12 residues. The V and J ends lost 4 bases and 5 bases respectively, with 8 bases between them. The CDR3 protein is CASSVRATEAFF. DNA of the CDR3: TGCGCCAGCAGTGTCAGGGCAACTGAAGCTTTCTTT.

This clone was observed a single time. CDR3 in amino acids: CASSERTSLGTDTQYF. The CDR3 DNA sequence: TGTGCCAGCAGTGAGCGGACTAGTCTCGGCACAGATACGCAGTATTTT. The V call is TRBV6-4, the J call TRBJ2-3; 7 bases are a match to TRBD2. Looked up from germline, CDR1 is MRHNA and CDR2 is SNTAGT. J lost 1 base, V lost 3 bases, and 7 bases had no gene match. This CDR3 has 16 amino acids.

This chain links TRBV6-5 with TRBJ2-1; the match to TRBD2 covers 14 bases. The CDR3 covers 15 residues. With V trimmed by 2 bases and J by 6 bases, 0 bases remained unmatched. In germline, CDR1 is MNHEY, CDR2 SVGAGI. CDR3 sequence (DNA): TGTGCCAGCAGTTACGGGACTAGCGGGAGCAATGAGCAGTTCTTC. Protein sequence: CASSYGTSGSNEQFF.

This clone came up a few times. The chain employs TRBV10-1 and TRBJ1-1; the D gene is possibly TRBD1 (5 bases). The CDR3 runs 19 residues. Germline V gene sequence: CDR1 WNHNN, CDR2 SYGVQD (reference sequence). V lost 0 bases and J 2 bases, leaving 22 bases between the germline ends. CDR3: CASSESRVWMQGLNTEAFF. In nucleotides, the CDR3 is TGCGCCAGCAGTGAGTCTCGTGTGTGGATGCAGGGATTAAACACTGAAGCTTTCTTT.

The gene calls are TRBV28 and TRBJ1-1; D is unresolved. The CDR3 contains 14 residues. V gave up 4 bases and J gave up 0 bases, with 9 bases separating them. From germline, CDR1 is MDHEN and CDR2 SYDVKM. For the CDR3, the DNA is TGTGCCAGCAGTTCTCTGTCGGTGAACACTGAAGCTTTCTTT. It is translated as CASSSLSVNTEAFF.

The rearrangement uses TRBV25-1 and TRBJ1-2; 7 bases map to TRBD1. The germline CDR1 and CDR2 sequences are MGHDK and SYGVNS. CDR3 length: 13 residues. The V and J ends lost 3 bases and 8 bases, in that order; junction bases with no gene match: 6. CDR3 sequence: CASSDPTGEGYTF. DNA for the CDR3: TGTGCCAGCAGTGATCCCACAGGGGAAGGCTACACCTTC.

The chain employs TRBV20-1 and TRBJ1-6, with TRBD1 as a possible D gene (5 bases). V lost 3 bases to trimming and J lost 5 bases, with 11 bases between them. CDR1 is DFQATT and CDR2 is SNEGSKA in the germline V gene (reference sequence). The CDR3 contains 14 residues. For the CDR3, the DNA is TGCAGTGCTAGTTCACCAGGGCATAATTCACCCCTCCACTTT. Its translation is CSASSPGHNSPLHF.

The chain combines TRBV30 with TRBJ2-3, with TRBD2 matching 14 bases. The V and J ends lost 4 bases and 3 bases, in that order; junction bases with no gene match: 6. Germline values: CDR1 GTSNPN, CDR2 SVGIG (reference sequence). The CDR3 is 16 amino acids. The CDR3 sequence is CAWTRLAGGSTDTQYF. Written as DNA, the CDR3 is TGTGCCTGGACTCGACTAGCGGGAGGGAGTACAGATACGCAGTATTTT.

The chain has TRBV11-2 and TRBJ1-5; 7 positions match TRBD1. The germline gives CDR1 SGHAT, CDR2 FQNNGV. V dropped 0 bases and J dropped 4; count of bases not matched to a gene: 3. This CDR3 comprises 15 residues. As DNA, the CDR3 is TGTGCCAGCAGCTTAGAAGGGGGCAGTAATCAGCCCCAGCATTTT. Its protein is CASSLEGGSNQPQHF. Full variable domain (remainder filled in from reference TRBV11-2 and TRBJ1-5): EAGVAQSPRYKIIEKRQSVAFWCNPISGHATLYWYQQILGQGPKLLIQFQNNGVVDDSQLPKDRFSAERLKGVDSTLKIQPAKLEDSAVYLCASSLEGGSNQPQHFGDGTRLSIL.

This rearrangement joins TRBV7-3 to TRBJ1-1; a possible D gene is TRBD1 (6 bases). Germline V lookup: CDR1 SGHTA, CDR2 FQGTGA. Trimming pared 10 bases from V and 8 bases from J, leaving 20 bases between. This CDR3 has 13 amino acids. DNA of the CDR3: TGTGCCACCTCCCCCCCGGGCCAGGGGGAAGCTTTCTTT. Translated, it gives CATSPPGQGEAFF.

V usage is TRBV7-9 and J usage is TRBJ2-7; TRBD2 aligns across 8 bases. Per germline, CDR1 SEHNR and CDR2 FQNEAQ (reference sequence). V dropped 1 base and J dropped 3; count of bases not matched to a gene: 8. This CDR3 spans 16 amino acids. CDR3 loop: CASSLDPPGLDYEQYF. The CDR3 bases are TGTGCCAGCAGCTTAGACCCGCCGGGACTAGACTACGAGCAGTACTTC. The full variable domain, completed using reference TRBV7-9 and TRBJ2-7, is DTGVSQNPRHKITKRGQNVTFRCDPISEHNRLYWYRQTLGQGPEFLTYFQNEAQLEKSRLLSDRFSAERPKGSFSTLEIQRTEQGDSAMYLCASSLDPPGLDYEQYFGPGTRLTVT.